These 27 T cell receptor beta chains were sequenced from one sample in a study of blood T cell repertoires in COVID-19. Assay used: immunoSEQ multiplex PCR; TCRdb lists only in-frame clones, some missing. In the table there are hundreds of thousands of clones, roughly 90% of which are singletons. Sequenced input: peripheral blood. The receptors derive from a woman between 25 and 40 years old with COVID-19, enrolled during active disease.

This clone was seen more than once but under ten times. The V gene is TRBV19, the J gene TRBJ1-4; TRBD1 aligns across 8 bases. Germline V gene data show CDR1 as LNHDA and CDR2 as SQIVND (reference sequence). Trimming took 1 base from V and 6 from J; bases not matched to a gene: 13. This CDR3 contains 18 residues. CDR3 residues: CASSIALRTGPIYEKLFF. The CDR3 region has the DNA TGTGCCAGTAGTATAGCCCTTCGGACAGGGCCAATTTATGAAAAACTGTTTTTT.

This sequence joins TRBV25-1 and TRBJ2-5, with 7 bases matching TRBD1. The germline gives CDR1 MGHDK, CDR2 SYGVNS. This CDR3 comprises 14 residues. With V trimmed by 5 bases and J by 5 bases, 8 bases remained unmatched. The CDR3 region has the DNA TGTGCCAGCAGTTCATCCGACAGGGTGGAGACCCAGTACTTC. Encoded protein: CASSSSDRVETQYF.

This rearrangement joins TRBV27 to TRBJ2-7; 8 positions agree with TRBD1. CDR1 and CDR2 from the germline V gene are MNHEY and SMNVEV (reference sequence). The V segment lost 3 bases and the J segment 6 bases; nucleotides outside the gene matches: 7. The CDR3 is 14 residues long. The DNA for the CDR3 is TGTGCCAGCAGTTTTGGGCAGGGGGCTGCCGAGCAGTACTTC. Translation: CASSFGQGAAEQYF.

The chain employs TRBV5-1 and TRBJ2-1; 7 bases match TRBD1. The CDR3 is 15 residues long. V was pared by 3 bases and J by 0 bases, with 3 bases of the junction left unmatched. Germline V gene sequence: CDR1 SGHRS, CDR2 YFSETQ. This CDR3 is CASSYRDSSYNEQFF. The CDR3 DNA reads as TGCGCCAGCAGCTACCGGGACAGCTCCTACAATGAGCAGTTCTTC.

The rearrangement joins TRBV27 to TRBJ2-1; 8 positions agree with TRBD2. The CDR3 totals 16 residues. Germline values: CDR1 MNHEY, CDR2 SMNVEV (reference sequence). After removal of 0 bases from V and 9 bases from J, the junction contained 10 bases not matched to a gene. In nucleotides, the CDR3 is TGTGCCAGCAGTTTATCGCCGGACACCGGGAGGGGTGAGCAGTTCTTC. Its translation is CASSLSPDTGRGEQFF.

The J gene is TRBJ2-1, the V gene TRBV28; TRBD2 aligns across 9 bases. CDR3 length: 15 residues. The junction had 5 bases not matched to a gene; V was cut back by 5 bases and J by 3 bases. Germline values: CDR1 MDHEN, CDR2 SYDVKM. The CDR3 reads CASSRSGGFYNEQFF. CDR3 sequence (DNA): TGTGCCAGCAGTCGTAGCGGGGGATTCTACAATGAGCAGTTCTTC. The entire variable domain, with the rest obtained from reference TRBV28 and TRBJ2-1, is as follows: DVKVTQSSRYLVKRTGEKVFLECVQDMDHENMFWYRQDPGLGLRLIYFSYDVKMKEKGDIPEGYSVSREKKERFSLILESASTNQTSMYLCASSRSGGFYNEQFFGPGTRLTVL.

The CDR3 region is CASSPGGFMYQETQYF. DNA of the CDR3: TGTGCCAGCAGCCCCGGGGGTTTTATGTACCAAGAGACCCAGTACTTC. The chain is built from TRBV11-2 and TRBJ2-5; a weak D match, TRBD2 (6 bases). Trimming left V 5 bases short and J 0 bases short, with 16 bases between. Germline CDR1 reads SGHAT; CDR2 reads FQNNGV. The CDR3 is made up of 16 amino acids.

The chain has TRBV12-3 or TRBV12-4 and TRBJ2-7; no definite D call. The ends were cut back, 4 bases at V and 9 bases at J, with 16 bases in the middle. The CDR3 contains 13 residues. The CDR3 DNA reads as TGTGCCAGCAGTTACATGAGGAAGGTCGGGCAGTACTTC. It is translated as CASSYMRKVGQYF.

This clone was seen a single time. J is TRBJ2-7 and V is TRBV5-1; 9 bases are shared with TRBD2. Germline trimming cut 0 bases from V and 2 bases from J; bases unmatched to any gene: 9. The CDR3 loop spans 17 amino acids. Germline-derived CDR1 and CDR2 are SGHRS and YFSETQ. The CDR3 here is CASSLEIEASGTYEQYV. DNA of the CDR3: TGCGCCAGCAGCTTGGAAATAGAGGCTAGCGGGACCTACGAGCAGTACGTC.

A few counts support this clone. This chain uses TRBV7-2 with TRBJ1-2; a weak D match, TRBD1 (6 bases). The CDR3 sequence is 15 residues long. Germline assignment: CDR1 SGHTA and CDR2 FQGNSA. The V end was cut by 5 bases, the J end by 8 bases, with 21 bases between. Here the CDR3 reads CASSTMGTGNGGYTF. As DNA, the CDR3 is TGTGCCAGCAGCACCATGGGAACAGGGAATGGGGGCTACACCTTC.

This sequence joins TRBV11-2 and TRBJ2-6, with D perhaps TRBD1 (6 bases). V lost 2 bases and J 0 bases, leaving 17 bases between the germline ends. The CDR3 loop spans 19 amino acids. Germline V lookup: CDR1 SGHAT, CDR2 FQNNGV. This CDR3 reads CASSLFYGTLSSGANVLTF. The CDR3 coding sequence is TGTGCCAGCAGCTTATTTTACGGGACACTTAGCTCTGGGGCCAACGTCCTGACTTTC.

The rearrangement links TRBV14 to TRBJ1-2; no clear D gene. The CDR3 length is 15 residues. Germline V lookup: CDR1 SGHDN, CDR2 FVKESK. The V end was cut by 5 bases, the J end by 0 bases, with 13 bases between. In nucleotides, the CDR3 is TGTGCCAGCAGCGTCGGGGTTCAAGCTAACTATGGCTACACCTTC. Encoded protein: CASSVGVQANYGYTF.

This clone occurred many times. This sequence joins TRBV6-2 or TRBV6-3 and TRBJ2-7; 12 bases map to TRBD2. The germline CDR1 and CDR2 sequences are MNHEY and SVGEGT. The CDR3 has 18 amino acids. V gave up 4 bases and J gave up 2 bases; unmatched junction bases: 12. CDR3 in DNA: TGTGCCAGCAGTTCCCGTAAGCGGACTAGCGGGAACCCCTACGAGCAGTACGTC. Translating it yields CASSSRKRTSGNPYEQYV.

The chain couples TRBV19 to TRBJ1-5; maybe TRBD1 (5 bases). Germline V gives CDR1 LNHDA, CDR2 SQIVND (reference sequence). The V gene lost 7 bases and the J gene lost 4 bases, with 20 bases spanning the gap. The CDR3 length is 16 residues. CDR3 bases: TGTGCCAGTATCGGCTGGCCTGGGCAGGGAAATCAGCCCCAGCATTTT. This codes for CASIGWPGQGNQPQHF. Drawing the rest from reference TRBV19 and TRBJ1-5, the complete variable domain is DGGITQSPKYLFRKEGQNVTLSCEQNLNHDAMYWYRQDPGQGLRLIYYSQIVNDFQKGDIAEGYSVSREKKESFPLTVTSAQKNPTAFYLCASIGWPGQGNQPQHFGDGTRLSIL.

This chain joins TRBV2 and TRBJ1-5, with 7 bases that match TRBD1. The CDR3 is 19 amino acids. The junction had 18 bases not matched to a gene; V was cut back by 4 bases and J by 3 bases. CDR1 and CDR2 from the germline V gene are SNHLY and FYNNEI. The CDR3 DNA follows: TGTGCCAGCAGTGTCTCTTCGACAGGGTTAGGCCGTAACAATCAGCCCCAGCATTTT. Protein sequence: CASSVSSTGLGRNNQPQHF.

The chain has TRBV27 and TRBJ2-6, with a possible D match to TRBD1 (6 bases). The V gene's germline CDR1 is MNHEY and CDR2 SMNVEV (reference sequence). Trimming took off 6 bases at V and 2 bases at J, with 14 bases between the two ends. The CDR3 runs to 16 residues. The CDR3 DNA is TGTGCCAGCAGCCCCATTCAGGGGACTGGGGCCAACGTCCTGACTTTC. Protein: CASSPIQGTGANVLTF.

This sequence joins TRBV6-6 and TRBJ1-4; possible D gene TRBD1, 5 bases. Deletions cut 0 bases from V and 4 bases from J, with 9 bases between. The germline gives CDR1 MNHNY, CDR2 SVGAGI (reference sequence). The CDR3 length is 15 residues. CDR3 sequence reads: CASSYSGQGNEKLFF. Here the CDR3 DNA reads TGTGCCAGCAGTTACTCGGGGCAGGGTAATGAAAAACTGTTTTTT.

This chain links TRBV30 with TRBJ1-2; a weak D match, TRBD1 (6 bases). Trimming took off 3 bases at V and 5 bases at J, with 13 bases between the two ends. The CDR3 is made up of 13 amino acids. CDR1 and CDR2 from the germline V gene are GTSNPN and SVGIG (reference sequence). Written as DNA, the CDR3 is TGTGCCTGGAGCAACAGCAGGGGTTATGGCTACACCTTC. Translated, it gives CAWSNSRGYGYTF.

The V call is TRBV7-9, the J call TRBJ2-3, with 7 bases identical to TRBD1. Germline V CDR1 and CDR2: SEHNR, FQNEAQ (reference sequence). This CDR3 comprises 15 residues. The V segment lost 5 bases and the J segment 4 bases; nucleotides outside the gene matches: 9. The CDR3 protein is CASSHRDRSADTQYF. In DNA, the CDR3 is TGTGCCAGCAGCCATCGGGACAGAAGTGCAGATACGCAGTATTTT. The full variable domain, rest sourced from reference TRBV7-9 and TRBJ2-3, is DTGVSQNPRHKITKRGQNVTFRCDPISEHNRLYWYRQTLGQGPEFLTYFQNEAQLEKSRLLSDRFSAERPKGSFSTLEIQRTEQGDSAMYLCASSHRDRSADTQYFGPGTRLTVL.

The rearrangement joins TRBV6-5 to TRBJ1-2, with D possibly being TRBD1 (6 bases). The V gene's germline CDR1 is MNHEY and CDR2 SVGAGI. V was trimmed by 2 bases and J by 8 bases, leaving 15 bases between them. The CDR3 contains 14 residues. The CDR3 protein is CASSYTGTSTGYTF. The CDR3 coding sequence is TGTGCCAGCAGTTACACCGGGACATCAACGGGCTACACCTTC.

The chain has TRBV29-1 and TRBJ2-1, with 9 bases matching TRBD1. This CDR3 is 14 amino acids long. J gave up 1 base and V 6 bases, and 4 bases lay outside the gene matches. Germline CDR1 and CDR2: SQVTM and ANQGSEA. The CDR3 sequence: CSVLDRGSYNEQFF. The CDR3 DNA follows: TGCAGCGTCCTGGACAGGGGTTCCTACAATGAGCAGTTCTTC.

The chain uses TRBV27 and TRBJ2-1; 9 bases are shared with TRBD1. Germline V CDR1 and CDR2: MNHEY, SMNVEV (reference sequence). The CDR3 spans 15 residues. After removal of 5 bases from V and 6 bases from J, the junction contained 8 bases not matched to a gene. The chain's CDR3 is CASSQDRGVSNEQFF. The CDR3 region has the DNA TGTGCCAGCAGTCAGGACAGGGGTGTCTCCAATGAGCAGTTCTTC.

The rearrangement uses TRBV7-2 and TRBJ2-3; tentative D call: TRBD1 (6 bases). This CDR3 has 13 residues. CDR1 SGHTA and CDR2 FQGNSA come from the germline V gene. V lost 4 bases and J lost 6, with 11 bases in between. CDR3 in amino acids: CASSSPGADTQYF. CDR3 nucleotide sequence: TGTGCCAGCAGCTCACCAGGGGCTGATACGCAGTATTTT.

This clone was observed once. The J gene is TRBJ1-5, the V gene TRBV11-2; D is undetermined. Germline V gene data show CDR1 as SGHAT and CDR2 as FQNNGV. This CDR3 comprises 13 residues. Trimming removed 3 bases at V and 6 bases at J, with 9 bases between. CDR3 sequence reads: CASSFAYSQPQHF. CDR3 sequence (DNA): TGTGCCAGCAGCTTTGCCTATTCTCAGCCCCAGCATTTT. Full variable domain (outside the CDR3, taken from reference TRBV11-2 and TRBJ1-5): EAGVAQSPRYKIIEKRQSVAFWCNPISGHATLYWYQQILGQGPKLLIQFQNNGVVDDSQLPKDRFSAERLKGVDSTLKIQPAKLEDSAVYLCASSFAYSQPQHFGDGTRLSIL.

This clone was found a few times. The gene calls are TRBV24-1 and TRBJ1-6, with unresolved D. The CDR3 runs 15 residues. Germline V lookup: CDR1 KGHDR, CDR2 SFDVKD. The V end was cut by 0 bases, the J end by 3 bases, with 5 bases between. The CDR3 is CATSDLRGYNSPLHF. In DNA, the CDR3 is TGTGCCACCAGTGATTTGCGGGGCTATAATTCACCCCTCCACTTT.

This chain connects TRBV29-1 to TRBJ1-1; D is perhaps TRBD1 (6 bases). Germline V gene lookup returns CDR1 SQVTM and CDR2 ANQGSEA. The CDR3 is 15 residues long. The V and J ends lost 0 bases and 4 bases respectively, with 15 bases between them. The CDR3: CSVEDLNGGGTEAFF. The CDR3 DNA reads as TGCAGCGTTGAAGATCTAAATGGGGGCGGCACTGAAGCTTTCTTT. Variable domain in full (rest from reference TRBV29-1 and TRBJ1-1): SAVISQKPSRDICQRGTSLTIQCQVDSQVTMMFWYRQQPGQSLTLIATANQGSEATYESGFVIDKFPISRPNLTFSTLTVSNMSPEDSSIYLCSVEDLNGGGTEAFFGQGTRLTVV.

The V call is TRBV5-5, the J call TRBJ2-1; perhaps TRBD2 as D (5 bases). V was cut by 4 bases and J by 0 bases, with 11 bases left in between. Germline lookup yields CDR1 SGHKS and CDR2 YYEKEE (reference sequence). This CDR3 has 15 amino acids. CDR3 in amino acids: CASSLDFSSYNEQFF. The CDR3 nucleotides read TGTGCCAGCAGCCTGGACTTTAGCTCCTACAATGAGCAGTTCTTC.